This TCR beta chain is from a study of spatial heterogeneity in lung cancer. Study results and limitations: Counts of expanded intratumoral alpha and beta TCRs tracked tumor mutation counts.

Germline-derived CDR1 and CDR2 are SGHRS and YFSETQ. With 6 bases clipped from V and 5 bases from J, the junction kept 14 bases outside the gene matches. CDR3 length: 16 residues. By frequency in the sample, this clonotype is medium-sized (0.01 to 0.1%). Its antigen is not known. TCRdb called the 5' RACE reads again in MiXCR, with one record for every CDR3 protein. The top ten hold roughly 8.9% of the sample, which has some 4,100 distinct CDR3 sequences, about 9% seen once. As for time point: sample taken at primary tumor resection. Samples were donated by 72 untreated early-stage non-small cell lung cancer patients.

The TCR was taken from a male donor with early-stage non-small cell lung cancer. The sample consisted of lung tumor tissue, taken at surgery. The rearrangement joins TRBV5-1 to TRBJ2-5; 9 nucleotides agree with TRBD1. The CDR3 loop reads CASTLHGTGFFETQYF. CDR3 nucleotides: TGCGCCAGCACCCTACACGGGACAGGGTTTTTCGAGACCCAGTACTTC. The full variable domain, rest sourced from reference TRBV5-1 and TRBJ2-5, is KAGVTQTPRYLIKTRGQQVTLSCSPISGHRSVSWYQQTPGQGLQFLFEYFSETQRNKGNFPGRFSGRQFSNSRSEMNVSTLELGDSALYLCASTLHGTGFFETQYFGPGTRLLVL.